The clone carrying this TCR beta chain occurred a few times. This specimen belongs to a study of blood T cell repertoires in COVID-19. On the study more broadly: The samples span acute and convalescent COVID-19 from the United States, Italy and Spain. T cells, B-cell-depleted T cells, or PBMCs provided the cDNA or gDNA that served as material.

Per the original data handling: It was from reference gene primer amplification that nucleated cell counts were estimated. The method was immunoSEQ multiplex PCR; TCRdb's version includes in-frame clones alone and lacks a portion of them. V, J and clone size reflect that table, while D and trimming were determined from the DNA. The sample consists of over 65,000 clones, around 90% of them appearing once. The CDR3 sequence is 15 residues long. From germline, CDR1 is KGHDR and CDR2 SFDVKD. The ends lost 12 bases at V and 3 bases at J; junction bases unmatched: 9. This receptor was taken from a man between 45 and 60 years old with active COVID-19. Sample: peripheral blood. The V gene is TRBV24-1, the J gene TRBJ1-4; 10 positions agree with TRBD1. CDR3 loop: CAAGRDRGPNEKLFF. DNA of the CDR3: TGTGCCGCCGGGAGGGACAGGGGACCTAATGAAAAACTGTTTTTT.